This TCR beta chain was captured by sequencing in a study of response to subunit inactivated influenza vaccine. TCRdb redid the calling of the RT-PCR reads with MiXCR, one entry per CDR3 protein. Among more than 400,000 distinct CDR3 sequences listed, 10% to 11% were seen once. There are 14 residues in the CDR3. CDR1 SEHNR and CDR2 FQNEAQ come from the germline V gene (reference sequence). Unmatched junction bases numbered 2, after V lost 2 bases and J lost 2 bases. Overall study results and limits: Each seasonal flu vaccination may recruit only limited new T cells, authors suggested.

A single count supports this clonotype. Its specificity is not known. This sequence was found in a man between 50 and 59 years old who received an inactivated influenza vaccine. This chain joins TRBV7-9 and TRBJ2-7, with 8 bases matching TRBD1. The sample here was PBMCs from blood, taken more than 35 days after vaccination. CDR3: CASSLKGQAYEQYF. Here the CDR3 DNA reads TGTGCCAGCAGCTTAAAGGGACAGGCCTACGAGCAGTACTTC.